This T cell receptor beta chain was sequenced during a study of blood T cells in healthy people across ages. Findings and caveats of the study: Across the age range, TCR beta diversity per million T cells fell in a roughly linear way.

This clonotype has only a few counts. Its antigen is as yet unknown. With each sample, at least 5.5 micrograms of total RNA were extracted. Germline-derived CDR1 and CDR2 are MNHNY and SVGAGI (reference sequence). V was clipped by 5 bases and J by 5 bases, with 7 bases between them. CDR3 size: 13 residues. Through a sample-barcoded 5' primer and a J-beta primer mix, a second PCR was run for roughly 7 to 11 cycles. TCRdb redid the calling of the 5' RACE reads with MiXCR, one entry per CDR3 protein. Of over a million distinct CDR3 sequences in the sample, 40% to 55% were seen once. The sequenced sample consisted of blood. The TCR comes from a woman in her sixties or seventies in good health. The rearrangement uses TRBV6-6 and TRBJ1-6; maybe TRBD1 (5 bases). The CDR3 bases are TGTGCCAGCAGTGCGACAGATAATTCACCCCTCCACTTT. Translated: CASSATDNSPLHF.